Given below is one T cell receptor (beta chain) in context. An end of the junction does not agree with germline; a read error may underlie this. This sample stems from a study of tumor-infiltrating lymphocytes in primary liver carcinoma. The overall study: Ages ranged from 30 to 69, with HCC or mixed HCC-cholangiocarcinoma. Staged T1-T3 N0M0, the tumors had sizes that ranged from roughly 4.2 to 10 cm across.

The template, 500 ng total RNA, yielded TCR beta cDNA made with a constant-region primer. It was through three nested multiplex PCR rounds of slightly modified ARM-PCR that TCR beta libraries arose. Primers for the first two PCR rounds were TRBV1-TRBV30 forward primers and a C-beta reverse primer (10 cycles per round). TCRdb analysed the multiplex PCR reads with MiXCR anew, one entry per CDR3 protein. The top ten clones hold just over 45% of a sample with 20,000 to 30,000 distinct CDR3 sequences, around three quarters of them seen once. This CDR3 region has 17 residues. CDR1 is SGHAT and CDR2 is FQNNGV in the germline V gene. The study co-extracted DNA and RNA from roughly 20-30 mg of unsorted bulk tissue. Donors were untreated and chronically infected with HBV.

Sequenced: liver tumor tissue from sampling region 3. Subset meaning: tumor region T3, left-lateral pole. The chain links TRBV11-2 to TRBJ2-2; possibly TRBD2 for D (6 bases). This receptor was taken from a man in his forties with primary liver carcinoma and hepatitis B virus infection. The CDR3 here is CAGRLALGGTNTGELFF. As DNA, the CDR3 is TGTGCCGGCAGGTTAGCGTTAGGAGGGACGAACACCGGGGAGCTGTTTTTT.